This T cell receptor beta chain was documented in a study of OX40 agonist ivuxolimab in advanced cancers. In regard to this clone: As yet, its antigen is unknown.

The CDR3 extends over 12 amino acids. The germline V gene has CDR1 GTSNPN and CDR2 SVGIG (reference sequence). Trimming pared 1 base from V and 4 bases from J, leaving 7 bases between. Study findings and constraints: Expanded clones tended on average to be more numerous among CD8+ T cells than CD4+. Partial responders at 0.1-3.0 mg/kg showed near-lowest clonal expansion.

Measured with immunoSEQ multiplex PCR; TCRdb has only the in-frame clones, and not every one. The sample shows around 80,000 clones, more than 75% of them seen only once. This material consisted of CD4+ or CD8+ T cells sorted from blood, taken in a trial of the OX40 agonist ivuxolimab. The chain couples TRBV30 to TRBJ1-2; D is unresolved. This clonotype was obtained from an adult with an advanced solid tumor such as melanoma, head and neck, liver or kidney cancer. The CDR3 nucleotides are TGTGCCTGGAGTGGGACGGCCTATGGCTACACCTTC. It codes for CAWSGTAYGYTF.